The rows below give T cell receptor beta chains drawn from one sample of a study of shared clonotypes between healthy human individuals. Sequencing used immunoSEQ multiplex PCR; TCRdb keeps in-frame clones, though not all of them. This sample has roughly 2.1 million clones; more than 85% occur once, and the top ten carry under 2%. Sequenced input: naive CD8+ T cells from PBMCs. The origin of the receptors is a man younger than 30 in good health. Some clones in this sample may be carry-over from other donors' samples. Each CDR3 is given with its conserved first and last residue. The D gene is left open where the match is weak. Not every row has a clone size; where given, it reads once, few, many or a size class.

clone size: NA
D gene: NA
V gene: TRBV9
J gene: TRBJ2-6
CDR3 protein: CASSVGGLSGANVLTF
CDR3 DNA: TGTGCCAGCAGCGTGGGAGGACTCTCTGGGGCCAACGTCCTGACTTTC

clone size: NA
D gene: NA
V gene: TRBV9
J gene: TRBJ2-1
CDR3 protein: CASSGLRGHEQFF
CDR3 DNA: TGTGCCAGCAGCGGCTTGAGAGGCCATGAGCAGTTCTTC

clone size: NA
D gene: TRBD2
V gene: TRBV7-8
J gene: TRBJ2-7
CDR3 protein: CASSGTSTYEQYF
CDR3 DNA: TGTGCCAGCAGCGGGACTAGTACCTACGAGCAGTACTTC

clone size: NA
D gene: NA
V gene: TRBV2
J gene: TRBJ1-1
CDR3 protein: CASRERGSTEAFF
CDR3 DNA: TGTGCCAGCAGGGAGAGGGGATCCACTGAAGCTTTCTTT

clone size: NA
D gene: NA
V gene: TRBV27
J gene: TRBJ1-1
CDR3 protein: CASSPRLLMNTEAFF
CDR3 DNA: TGTGCCAGCAGTCCCCGTCTTCTAATGAACACTGAAGCTTTCTTT

clone size: once
D gene: NA
V gene: TRBV27
J gene: TRBJ2-1
CDR3 protein: CASSYPRAAYNEQFF
CDR3 DNA: TGTGCCAGCAGTTATCCACGGGCAGCATACAATGAGCAGTTCTTC

clone size: NA
D gene: TRBD2
V gene: TRBV7-8
J gene: TRBJ2-3
CDR3 protein: CASSSPGLLTDTQYF
CDR3 DNA: TGTGCCAGCAGCTCTCCGGGACTACTCACAGATACGCAGTATTTT

clone size: NA
D gene: NA
V gene: TRBV28
J gene: TRBJ1-4
CDR3 protein: CASSHRAPGAKLFF
CDR3 DNA: TGTGCCAGCAGCCACCGGGCCCCGGGGGCAAAACTGTTTTTT

clone size: NA
D gene: TRBD1
V gene: TRBV13
J gene: TRBJ1-2
CDR3 protein: CASSFRDSLYGYTF
CDR3 DNA: TGTGCCAGCAGCTTCCGGGACAGTCTATATGGCTACACCTTC

clone size: NA
D gene: NA
V gene: TRBV16
J gene: TRBJ2-4
CDR3 protein: CASSQSGMAEYLAKNIQYF
CDR3 DNA: TGTGCCAGCAGCCAATCGGGGATGGCGGAGTACCTAGCCAAAAACATTCAGTACTTC

clone size: NA
D gene: NA
V gene: TRBV15
J gene: TRBJ2-6
CDR3 protein: CATSSELNSGANVLTF
CDR3 DNA: TGTGCCACCAGCAGTGAATTGAACTCTGGGGCCAACGTCCTGACTTTC

clone size: once
D gene: NA
V gene: TRBV11-1
J gene: TRBJ2-1
CDR3 protein: CASSLAWTRDYNEQFF
CDR3 DNA: TGTGCCAGCAGCTTAGCGTGGACAAGAGACTACAATGAGCAGTTCTTC

clone size: NA
D gene: NA
V gene: TRBV4-1
J gene: TRBJ2-7
CDR3 protein: CASSQLTGYEQYF
CDR3 DNA: TGCGCCAGCAGCCAACTGACTGGGTACGAGCAGTACTTC

clone size: NA
D gene: NA
V gene: TRBV28
J gene: TRBJ1-1
CDR3 protein: CASSLLIKSGNPNTEAFF
CDR3 DNA: TGTGCCAGCAGTTTATTGATAAAGTCGGGTAATCCGAACACTGAAGCTTTCTTT

clone size: NA
D gene: NA
V gene: TRBV5-6
J gene: TRBJ2-7
CDR3 protein: CASSLGREQYF
CDR3 DNA: TGTGCCAGCAGCTTGGGACGCGAGCAGTACTTC

clone size: NA
D gene: NA
V gene: TRBV19
J gene: TRBJ2-7
CDR3 protein: CATRWGRGAYEQYF
CDR3 DNA: TGTGCCACTCGGTGGGGCAGGGGGGCCTACGAGCAGTACTTC

clone size: NA
D gene: TRBD2
V gene: TRBV27
J gene: TRBJ2-5
CDR3 protein: CASSPWTSLGETQYF
CDR3 DNA: TGTGCCAGCAGTCCCTGGACTAGCCTGGGGGAGACCCAGTACTTC

clone size: NA
D gene: NA
V gene: TRBV29-1
J gene: TRBJ2-7
CDR3 protein: CSAGPGQPPSAYEQYF
CDR3 DNA: TGCAGCGCCGGACCGGGACAACCCCCTTCTGCCTACGAGCAGTACTTC

clone size: NA
D gene: NA
V gene: TRBV27
J gene: TRBJ2-7
CDR3 protein: CASSTGTFYEQYF
CDR3 DNA: TGTGCCAGCAGTACTGGGACTTTTTACGAGCAGTACTTC

clone size: NA
D gene: TRBD1
V gene: TRBV19
J gene: TRBJ1-1
CDR3 protein: CASSGGDSPNTEAFF
CDR3 DNA: TGTGCCAGTAGTGGCGGGGACAGTCCCAACACTGAAGCTTTCTTT

clone size: NA
D gene: NA
V gene: TRBV27
J gene: TRBJ2-7
CDR3 protein: CASSFLGPRNEQYF
CDR3 DNA: TGTGCCAGCAGTTTTTTAGGGCCACGCAACGAGCAGTACTTC

clone size: NA
D gene: TRBD2
V gene: TRBV7-4
J gene: TRBJ2-7
CDR3 protein: CASSPESGGLAGHGQYF
CDR3 DNA: TGTGCCAGCAGCCCAGAGTCGGGAGGACTAGCGGGACATGGGCAGTACTTC

clone size: once
D gene: NA
V gene: TRBV28
J gene: TRBJ2-3
CDR3 protein: CASSLQGQPNTDTQYF
CDR3 DNA: TGTGCCAGCAGTTTACAGGGTCAGCCGAACACAGATACGCAGTATTTT

clone size: NA
D gene: NA
V gene: TRBV5-1
J gene: TRBJ2-1
CDR3 protein: CASSLPLSNEQFF
CDR3 DNA: TGCGCCAGCAGCCTCCCCCTTAGCAATGAGCAGTTCTTC

clone size: NA
D gene: NA
V gene: TRBV7-9
J gene: TRBJ1-3
CDR3 protein: CASSPAGVSGNTIYF
CDR3 DNA: TGTGCCAGCAGCCCCGCTGGGGTCTCTGGAAACACCATATATTTT

clone size: NA
D gene: TRBD1
V gene: TRBV4-3
J gene: TRBJ2-7
CDR3 protein: CASSQGRTGGVYGDEQYF
CDR3 DNA: TGCGCCAGCAGCCAAGGTCGGACAGGGGGTGTATATGGCGACGAGCAGTACTTC

clone size: NA
D gene: NA
V gene: TRBV7-9
J gene: TRBJ1-2
CDR3 protein: CASSLAWTDFYGYTF
CDR3 DNA: TGTGCCAGCAGCTTAGCTTGGACAGACTTCTATGGCTACACCTTC

clone size: NA
D gene: NA
V gene: TRBV19
J gene: TRBJ2-7
CDR3 protein: CASSATTYEQYF
CDR3 DNA: TGTGCCAGTAGTGCTACCACCTACGAGCAGTACTTC

clone size: NA
D gene: NA
V gene: TRBV7-9
J gene: TRBJ2-4
CDR3 protein: CASSDRLKNIQYF
CDR3 DNA: TGTGCCAGCAGCGACAGGCTCAAAAACATTCAGTACTTC

clone size: NA
D gene: NA
V gene: TRBV27
J gene: TRBJ2-7
CDR3 protein: CASSLISPTGPAYEQYF
CDR3 DNA: TGTGCCAGCAGTTTAATATCCCCAACGGGACCTGCCTACGAGCAGTACTTC

clone size: NA
D gene: TRBD2
V gene: TRBV7-3
J gene: TRBJ2-3
CDR3 protein: CASSKGLAGTYTDTQYF
CDR3 DNA: TGTGCCAGCAGCAAGGGACTAGCGGGGACCTACACAGATACGCAGTATTTT

clone size: NA
D gene: NA
V gene: TRBV11-2
J gene: TRBJ1-1
CDR3 protein: CASSLVEVRNTEAFF
CDR3 DNA: TGTGCCAGCAGCTTGGTGGAGGTTCGGAACACTGAAGCTTTCTTT

clone size: NA
D gene: NA
V gene: TRBV27
J gene: TRBJ2-3
CDR3 protein: CASTLSGSTDTQYF
CDR3 DNA: TGTGCCAGCACCCTAAGCGGGAGCACAGATACGCAGTATTTT

clone size: once
D gene: NA
V gene: TRBV9
J gene: TRBJ1-1
CDR3 protein: CASSSEGQRSGEAFF
CDR3 DNA: TGTGCCAGCAGCTCCGAGGGGCAGCGGTCCGGTGAAGCTTTCTTT